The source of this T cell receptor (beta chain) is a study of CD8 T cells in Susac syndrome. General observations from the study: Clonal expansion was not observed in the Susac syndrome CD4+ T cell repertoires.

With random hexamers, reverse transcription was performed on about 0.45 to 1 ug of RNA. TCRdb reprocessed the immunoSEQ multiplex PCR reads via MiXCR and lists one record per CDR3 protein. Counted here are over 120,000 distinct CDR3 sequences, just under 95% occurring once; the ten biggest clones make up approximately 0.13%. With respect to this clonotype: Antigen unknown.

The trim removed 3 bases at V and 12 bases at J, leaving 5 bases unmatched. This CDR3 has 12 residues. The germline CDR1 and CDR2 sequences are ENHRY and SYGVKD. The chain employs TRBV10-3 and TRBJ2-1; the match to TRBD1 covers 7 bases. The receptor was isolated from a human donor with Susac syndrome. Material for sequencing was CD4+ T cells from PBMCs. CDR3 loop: CAISETGAGQFF. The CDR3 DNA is TGTGCCATCAGTGAAACAGGGGCGGGGCAGTTCTTC.